This entry lists 30 T cell receptor beta chains sequenced from one sample in a study of beta chain features in type 1 diabetes (dated by TCRdb to 2017 to 2018). General findings and caveats noted by the study authors: In all four CD4+ subsets, TCRB CDR3 length was moderately but significantly shorter in type 1 diabetes patients.

No antigen has been identified for these receptors. The library was prepared using the immunoSEQ multiplex PCR assay. All of the isolated RNA was reverse transcribed with the High Capacity cDNA Reverse Transcription Kit, so expressed TCRB transcripts were sequenced. The table comes from immuneACCESS by way of TCRdb, which keeps in-frame sequences with V and J called. Part of the clones is missing from these tables; in studies checked, under half for an unresolved V gene and the rest for unknown reasons. The sample records about 300,000 clones, about 14% of which are singletons. The top ten constitute roughly 0.015% of the sample. The sequencing sample was made of naive CD4+ T cells from blood. The cell subset or site tag for this specimen amounts to: true naive CD4+ T cells. The receptors stem from a woman younger than 30 with type 1 diabetes.

This clone has a handful of counts. The J gene is TRBJ2-1, the V gene TRBV10-2; 8 bases line up with TRBD2. This CDR3 comprises 14 residues. Per the germline V gene, CDR1 is WSHSY and CDR2 is SAAADI. The junction had 11 bases not matched to a gene; V was cut back by 7 bases and J by 9 bases. CDR3 in amino acids: CASTRREGYGEQFF. In nucleotides, the CDR3 is TGCGCCAGCACCCGCCGGGAGGGATACGGTGAGCAGTTCTTC.

This clone was detected a few times. The chain combines TRBV29-1 with TRBJ1-2; 10 bases align to TRBD1. With V trimmed by 1 base and J by 8 bases, 13 bases remained unmatched. Germline V gives CDR1 SQVTM, CDR2 ANQGSEA. CDR3 length: 16 residues. CDR3 DNA sequence: TGCAGCGTTGAAGGGACAGGGGGAAACATTCTGGGGGGCTACACCTTC. Translated: CSVEGTGGNILGGYTF. Using reference TRBV29-1 and TRBJ1-2 for the parts outside the CDR3, the full variable domain is SAVISQKPSRDICQRGTSLTIQCQVDSQVTMMFWYRQQPGQSLTLIATANQGSEATYESGFVIDKFPISRPNLTFSTLTVSNMSPEDSSIYLCSVEGTGGNILGGYTFGSGTRLTVV.

This clone was counted a few times. V usage is TRBV30 and J usage is TRBJ2-2, with TRBD2 as a possible D gene (6 bases). The V gene's germline CDR1 is GTSNPN and CDR2 SVGIG (reference sequence). V was clipped by 5 bases and J by 0 bases, with 19 bases between them. The length of the CDR3 is 17 residues. As DNA, the CDR3 is TGTGCCTGGTACAGGAGGGGTTGGGGATCGAACACCGGGGAGCTGTTTTTT. As protein: CAWYRRGWGSNTGELFF.

This chain joins TRBV2 and TRBJ2-1; 7 bases are a match to TRBD2. CDR1 is SNHLY and CDR2 is FYNNEI in the germline V gene. V dropped 7 bases and J dropped 5; count of bases not matched to a gene: 14. The CDR3 is 16 residues long. The DNA for the CDR3 is TGTGCCAGCACCCCGGAAAGTCAGCGGGGAGACAATGAGCAGTTCTTC. As protein: CASTPESQRGDNEQFF.

This chain links TRBV7-9 with TRBJ2-3, with D perhaps TRBD2 (6 bases). The V gene's germline CDR1 is SEHNR and CDR2 FQNEAQ (reference sequence). V lost 5 bases and J 1 base, leaving 10 bases between the germline ends. The CDR3 length is 14 residues. In nucleotides, the CDR3 is TGTGCCAGCAGCCTCGGGAGAGGCACAGATACGCAGTATTTT. Translating gives CASSLGRGTDTQYF.

The chain joins TRBV7-2 to TRBJ2-1; possibly TRBD1 for D (5 bases). The length of the CDR3 is 17 residues. Trimming stripped 5 bases from V and 9 bases from J, with 26 bases between. The V gene's germline CDR1 is SGHTA and CDR2 FQGNSA. The CDR3 loop is CASSRMEIQAPYGEQFF. The CDR3 DNA reads as TGTGCCAGCAGCAGGATGGAGATACAGGCCCCTTATGGTGAGCAGTTCTTC.

V and J are TRBV15 and TRBJ1-4; D is perhaps TRBD1 (5 bases). This CDR3 region has 15 residues. Trimming took 0 bases from V and 5 from J, leaving 10 bases between them. Germline CDR1 LNHNV, CDR2 YYDKDF (reference sequence). In DNA form, the CDR3 reads TGTGCCACCAGCAGAGATGGCAGGACAAATGAAAAACTGTTTTTT. It specifies CATSRDGRTNEKLFF.

CDR3 residues: CASSMGIRSAGDGETQYF. The CDR3 bases are TGTGCCAGTAGTATGGGAATTCGATCAGCGGGAGACGGGGAGACCCAGTACTTC. The chain recombines TRBV19 with TRBJ2-5; 8 bases agree with TRBD2. In germline, CDR1 is LNHDA, CDR2 SQIVND (reference sequence). This CDR3 contains 18 residues. The ends lost 3 bases at V and 5 bases at J; junction bases unmatched: 17.

This clone was seen only a few times. In the same sample, other DNA sequences code for this CDR3. The V and J genes are TRBV18 and TRBJ1-2; 7 nucleotides match TRBD1. Trimming removed 2 bases from V and 2 bases from J; junction bases left unmatched: 2. The CDR3 has 14 amino acids. Germline V lookup: CDR1 KGHSH, CDR2 LQKENI. The CDR3 loop reads CASSPDRVNYGYTF. CDR3 nucleotide sequence: TGTGCCAGCTCACCAGACAGGGTGAACTATGGCTACACCTTC.

The rearrangement links TRBV30 to TRBJ1-2; D not certain. CDR3 length: 12 amino acids. CDR1 and CDR2 from the germline V gene are GTSNPN and SVGIG (reference sequence). The ends were cut back, 1 base at V and 2 bases at J, with 5 bases in the middle. CDR3: CAWSGENYGYTF. Written as DNA, the CDR3 is TGTGCCTGGAGTGGCGAGAACTATGGCTACACCTTC.

This clone was seen a handful of times. The gene calls are TRBV28 and TRBJ2-7, with D maybe TRBD1 (5 bases). The germline V and J ends were trimmed by 5 bases and 9 bases, with 20 bases remaining between them. The CDR3 runs to 14 residues. Per the germline V gene, CDR1 is MDHEN and CDR2 is SYDVKM. Written as DNA, the CDR3 is TGTGCCAGCAGTCCAGGGTTTATATCCCGACGGCAGTACTTC. It encodes CASSPGFISRRQYF.

V and J are TRBV11-2 and TRBJ2-1; 9 bases align to TRBD2. V gave up 1 base and J gave up 9 bases; unmatched junction bases: 7. From germline, CDR1 is SGHAT and CDR2 FQNNGV. The CDR3 loop spans 15 amino acids. CDR3 bases: TGTGCCAGCAGCTTAGTGGGCGGGAGGGCCGGTGAGCAGTTCTTC. Translated: CASSLVGGRAGEQFF.

V and J are TRBV5-4 and TRBJ2-5; D is unresolved. The V end lost 1 base, the J end lost 4 bases, and 8 bases lay between the germline ends. Germline V gives CDR1 SGHNT, CDR2 YYREEE (reference sequence). The CDR3 loop spans 13 amino acids. This CDR3 reads CASSLRTGETQYF. CDR3 coding DNA: TGTGCCAGCAGCTTGAGAACGGGAGAGACCCAGTACTTC.

This clone was detected a few times. The J gene is TRBJ2-5, the V gene TRBV5-4; 8 bases map to TRBD2. The CDR3 runs to 14 residues. V was pared by 3 bases and J by 4 bases, with 5 bases of the junction left unmatched. CDR1 is SGHNT, CDR2 YYREEE, per germline (reference sequence). In DNA, the CDR3 is TGTGCCAGCAGCTCCCGGGGGGGCCTAGAGACCCAGTACTTC. It codes for CASSSRGGLETQYF.

This chain links TRBV6-6 with TRBJ2-1; D possibly corresponds to TRBD2 (6 bases). CDR1 MNHNY and CDR2 SVGAGI come from the germline V gene (reference sequence). The CDR3 consists of 13 residues. Trimming cost V 10 bases and J 3 bases, with 13 bases left between them. This CDR3 is CATRGLFYNEQFF. The CDR3 bases are TGTGCCACCCGGGGGTTATTCTACAATGAGCAGTTCTTC.

The gene calls are TRBV7-9 and TRBJ2-7; 7 bases match TRBD1. The V and J ends lost 4 bases and 5 bases, in that order; junction bases with no gene match: 5. CDR1 is SEHNR, CDR2 FQNEAQ, per germline (reference sequence). The CDR3 is made up of 13 amino acids. The CDR3 DNA reads TGTGCCAGCAGCTCGACAGGGAGCAACGAGCAGTACTTC. It codes for CASSSTGSNEQYF.

J is TRBJ2-1 and V is TRBV6-6, with 12 nucleotides matching TRBD2. Germline trimming cut 0 bases from V and 7 bases from J; bases unmatched to any gene: 4. The CDR3 has 16 amino acids. CDR1 MNHNY and CDR2 SVGAGI come from the germline V gene (reference sequence). CDR3 residues: CASSYSRTSGMNEQFF. In nucleotides, the CDR3 is TGTGCCAGCAGTTACTCAAGGACTAGCGGGATGAATGAGCAGTTCTTC.

The chain links TRBV2 to TRBJ1-1, with 7 positions matching TRBD1. V lost 8 bases, J lost 1 base, and 4 bases stayed unmatched. This CDR3 region has 13 residues. Germline values: CDR1 SNHLY, CDR2 FYNNEI. The CDR3 here is CASLGQRNTEAFF. CDR3 DNA sequence: TGTGCCAGCCTGGGACAGAGGAACACTGAAGCTTTCTTT.

This clone was seen repeatedly, ten times or more. This rearrangement joins TRBV29-1 to TRBJ2-6; D uncertain. Per the germline V gene, CDR1 is SQVTM and CDR2 is ANQGSEA. Trimming shortened V by 2 bases and J by 2 bases, and 7 bases separated the two germline ends. The CDR3 is 14 amino acids. The CDR3 reads CSVEIPAGANVLTF. CDR3 nucleotide sequence: TGCAGCGTTGAAATTCCAGCTGGGGCCAACGTCCTGACTTTC. The entire variable domain, with the rest obtained from reference TRBV29-1 and TRBJ2-6, is as follows: SAVISQKPSRDICQRGTSLTIQCQVDSQVTMMFWYRQQPGQSLTLIATANQGSEATYESGFVIDKFPISRPNLTFSTLTVSNMSPEDSSIYLCSVEIPAGANVLTFGAGSRLTVL.

This clone was detected only a few times. This chain connects TRBV7-9 to TRBJ2-7, with D hard to call. The V end lost 4 bases, the J end lost 2 bases, and 6 bases lay between the germline ends. CDR1 SEHNR and CDR2 FQNEAQ come from the germline V gene (reference sequence). This CDR3 has 12 residues. The CDR3 region is CASSSSPYEQYF. CDR3 coding DNA: TGTGCCAGCAGCTCGTCCCCCTACGAGCAGTACTTC.

There are a few counts of this clone. The J gene is TRBJ2-1, the V gene TRBV28; the match to TRBD2 covers 11 bases. The V gene's germline CDR1 is MDHEN and CDR2 SYDVKM. After removal of 2 bases from V and 7 bases from J, the junction contained 7 bases not matched to a gene. This CDR3 region has 16 residues. The CDR3 here is CASSLPTSGSWNEQFF. Here the CDR3 DNA reads TGTGCCAGCAGTTTACCTACTAGCGGGAGTTGGAATGAGCAGTTCTTC.

This chain joins TRBV5-1 and TRBJ1-1; 9 nucleotides match TRBD1. Per the germline V gene, CDR1 is SGHRS and CDR2 is YFSETQ. The CDR3 consists of 14 residues. V was pared by 4 bases and J by 7 bases, with 8 bases of the junction left unmatched. DNA of the CDR3: TGCGCCAGCAGCCTCTCGGGACAGGGCTTTGAAGCTTTCTTT. This sequence encodes CASSLSGQGFEAFF.

The rearrangement uses TRBV28 and TRBJ2-1, with D possibly TRBD1 on 5 matching bases. Trimming pared 4 bases from V and 1 base from J, leaving 8 bases between. Germline CDR1 is MDHEN and CDR2 is SYDVKM. The CDR3 sequence is 14 residues long. The CDR3: CASSWGGSYNEQFF. Here the CDR3 DNA reads TGTGCCAGCAGTTGGGGCGGATCCTACAATGAGCAGTTCTTC.

J is TRBJ2-5 and V is TRBV7-2; 7 nucleotides agree with TRBD1. V lost 1 base, J lost 5 bases, and 7 bases stayed unmatched. This CDR3 comprises 15 residues. CDR1 SGHTA and CDR2 FQGNSA come from the germline V gene. The CDR3 DNA reads as TGTGCCAGCAGCTTAGGACAGGGCCCGGTGGAGACCCAGTACTTC. Amino acid sequence: CASSLGQGPVETQYF.

This chain connects TRBV6-6 to TRBJ2-3, with a possible D match to TRBD2 (6 bases). CDR3 length: 15 amino acids. Looked up from germline, CDR1 is MNHNY and CDR2 is SVGAGI (reference sequence). The V gene lost 5 bases and the J gene lost 0 bases, with 12 bases spanning the gap. CDR3 coding DNA: TGTGCCAGCAGTACCCATAGCGGCAGCACAGATACGCAGTATTTT. This sequence encodes CASSTHSGSTDTQYF.

CDR3 sequence: CASSPGTAIVIQYF. The CDR3 coding sequence is TGTGCCAGCAGCCCCGGGACAGCTATCGTGATTCAGTACTTC. The chain joins TRBV7-2 to TRBJ2-4; 7 nucleotides line up with TRBD1. The CDR3 contains 14 residues. The germline V gene has CDR1 SGHTA and CDR2 FQGNSA. J gave up 10 bases and V 5 bases, and 11 bases lay outside the gene matches.

This clone was seen more than once but under ten times. The chain links TRBV2 to TRBJ2-4; TRBD1 agrees at 11 bases. J was trimmed by 6 bases and V by 6 bases; bases with no gene match: 1. The CDR3 has 13 amino acids. Germline-derived CDR1 and CDR2 are SNHLY and FYNNEI. CDR3 loop: CASRGTGGNIQYF. CDR3 DNA: TGTGCCAGCAGGGGGACAGGGGGAAACATTCAGTACTTC.

The chain uses TRBV5-6 and TRBJ2-3; 8 bases align to TRBD1. Per the germline V gene, CDR1 is SGHDT and CDR2 is YYEEEE. Germline trimming cut 1 base from V and 5 bases from J; bases unmatched to any gene: 3. The CDR3 has 14 amino acids. CDR3 amino acids: CASSLTDRVDTQYF. In nucleotides, the CDR3 is TGTGCCAGCAGCTTGACGGACAGGGTAGATACGCAGTATTTT.

This clone has just a few counts. This chain links TRBV11-2 with TRBJ2-7, with TRBD2 identical over 8 bases. This CDR3 spans 17 amino acids. Trimming removed 5 bases from V and 0 bases from J; junction bases left unmatched: 12. The germline V gene has CDR1 SGHAT and CDR2 FQNNGV. The CDR3 loop reads CASSPPGLADSSYEQYF. In DNA, the CDR3 is TGTGCCAGCAGCCCCCCCGGACTAGCCGACAGCTCCTACGAGCAGTACTTC.

This clone was seen a few times. V is TRBV5-1 and J is TRBJ2-1, with TRBD2 identical over 10 bases. After removal of 2 bases from V and 4 bases from J, the junction contained 6 bases not matched to a gene. Germline assignment: CDR1 SGHRS and CDR2 YFSETQ. The CDR3 spans 16 residues. This CDR3 is CASSFLAGAPYNEQFF. CDR3 coding DNA: TGCGCCAGCAGCTTCCTAGCGGGAGCTCCGTACAATGAGCAGTTCTTC. The whole variable domain, remainder taken from reference TRBV5-1 and TRBJ2-1, is KAGVTQTPRYLIKTRGQQVTLSCSPISGHRSVSWYQQTPGQGLQFLFEYFSETQRNKGNFPGRFSGRQFSNSRSEMNVSTLELGDSALYLCASSFLAGAPYNEQFFGPGTRLTVL.